This TCR beta chain is drawn from a study of cytomegalovirus exposure and HLA in healthy donors (dated by TCRdb to the late 2010s). Describing the broader study: According to a later analysis, one platform produced both the roughly 110 validation repertoires and the 666 repertoires of the first cohort. The study aimed to test whether signatures of past pathogen exposure could be identified by cataloging public T cell receptors. Besides the first cohort of around 700 subjects, a separate validation cohort made up of over 100 different subjects was used. To predict cytomegalovirus infection status, the study brought together high-throughput TCR immunosequencing, statistical association of individual TCRs with disease status, and machine learning. Study-wide conclusions, independent of this receptor: Of the cluster scores, about 94% were above 0 in a later analysis, which found that TCRs clustered in the first cohort also tended to co-occur in the 120 or so validation repertoires. All 120 or so repertoires were used to score co-occurrence in the validation cohort in a later analysis, because that analysis had no HLA typing for the cohort. Most TCR sequences were observed very rarely across donors, whereas some public TCRs were present in many individuals. It was suggested by the authors that the approach could potentially be generalized to other disease states and immunological phenotypes. In vitro tests confirmed that a few of the cytomegalovirus-associated TCR beta chains recognize cytomegalovirus antigens. The study gave a list of 150 to 200 TCR beta chains associated with cytomegalovirus. The classifier was reported to diagnose cytomegalovirus status with high specificity and sensitivity in both the original and validation cohorts.

Separate from the approximately 690-subject first cohort, the validation cohort of 95 to 150 subjects was the group to which the donors belonged. Notes on this clone: Its antigen is unknown. Base qualities are not recorded, but no much larger clone differs from it by a single base.

The library was obtained by the immunoSEQ multiplex PCR assay. Regarding the original processing steps: A statistical classification framework was built to diagnose cytomegalovirus status from the catalog of TCR beta chain sequences. Entries here come from immuneACCESS through TCRdb and include only in-frame sequences with V and J called. Some clones fail to appear in such tables; in the studies checked, an unresolved V gene covers under half of the shortfall, and the cause of the remainder is unknown. The D gene and trimming were derived from the DNA, and the V and J assignments and clone size from that table. The sample data list roughly 43,000 clones, and more than 85% of these were observed just once. 5.6% of the sample goes to the ten largest clones. The sample comprised PBMCs. The TCR sequence derives from a man aged 18-30 years in good health and CMV-seronegative.

This receptor has the CDR3 CASSRRLAGQETQYF. The nucleotide sequence reads as follows: TGTGCCAGCAGCCGTCGCCTAGCGGGGCAAGAGACCCAGTACTTC. The rearranged segments are TRBV7-3 and TRBJ2-5; 9 bases in the junction line up with TRBD2. The CDR3 runs 15 amino acids, cysteine and phenylalanine included. Of the read, only the CDR3 DNA is kept; its 45 bases are in frame from base 1. Trimming leaves V shorter by 5 bases and J shorter by 2 bases, with the junction holding 6 bases beyond the gene matches. Based on the germline V gene, the CDR1 and CDR2 sequences are SGHTA and FQGTGA. Extended through the reference TRBV7-3 and TRBJ2-5 proteins, this CDR3 yields the full variable domain: GAGVSQTPSNKVTEKGKYVELRCDPISGHTALYWYRQSLGQGPEFLIYFQGTGAADDSGLPNDRFFAVRPEGSVSTLKIQRTERGDSAVYLCASSRRLAGQETQYFGPGTRLLVL.